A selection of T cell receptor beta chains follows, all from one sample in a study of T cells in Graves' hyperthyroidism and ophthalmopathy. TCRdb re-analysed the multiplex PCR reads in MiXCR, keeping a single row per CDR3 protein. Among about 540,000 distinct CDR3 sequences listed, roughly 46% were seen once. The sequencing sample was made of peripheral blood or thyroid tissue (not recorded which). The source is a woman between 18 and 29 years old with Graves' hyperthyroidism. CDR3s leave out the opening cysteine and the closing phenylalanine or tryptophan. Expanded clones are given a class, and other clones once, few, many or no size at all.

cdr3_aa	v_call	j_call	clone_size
ASSTPTATEAF	TRBV6-5	TRBJ1-1	NA
SVEGVAGQTYGYT	TRBV29-1	TRBJ1-2	once
ASHKGLIFGEAF	TRBV19	TRBJ1-1	NA
ASSPGWGNTYEQY	TRBV7-3	TRBJ2-7	NA
ASSRGQSGYT	TRBV14	TRBJ1-2	many
ASSLEGGVFIQY	TRBV7-2	NA	once
ASSQVGITPSPLH	TRBV14	TRBJ1-6	NA
SASRMDEQY	TRBV20-1	TRBJ2-7	NA
ASSLGTGAGYT	TRBV7-9	TRBJ1-2	many
ASSFLSQETQY	TRBV2	TRBJ2-5	NA
SAPTGATANYGYT	TRBV20-1	TRBJ1-2	NA
ATSDSYTEAF	TRBV19	TRBJ1-1	few
ASSLLGHSNTEAF	TRBV5-1	TRBJ1-1	NA
ASSEQGAVKDEQY	TRBV9	TRBJ2-7	NA
ASSFLTGVAF	TRBV7-2	TRBJ1-1	NA
AISDEDREWGSYT	TRBV10-3	TRBJ1-2	few
ASSLERVTTF	TRBV7-2	TRBJ2-7	few
ASSVVDRGRVNTEAF	TRBV9	TRBJ1-1	NA
ASSTEHGPMNTEAF	TRBV7-3	TRBJ1-1	few
ASSQGPAYEQY	TRBV19	TRBJ2-7	few
ASSEVGEAF	TRBV25-1	TRBJ1-1	large
ASSVARNSPLH	TRBV7-9	TRBJ1-6	many
ASRGPAGETQY	TRBV7-9	TRBJ2-5	few
ASSRDPLNYGYT	TRBV6-6	TRBJ1-2	many
ASSLASGTGVEKLF	TRBV7-2	TRBJ1-4	NA
ASSFGQGAPNTEAF	TRBV11-3	TRBJ1-1	NA
ASPTGALGGELF	TRBV7-9	TRBJ2-2	NA
ASSPPLRTGSGANVLT	TRBV7-9	TRBJ2-6	NA
ASRTTYEQY	TRBV10-3	TRBJ2-7	NA